This T cell receptor beta chain was sequenced during a study of CD8 T cells in Susac syndrome. Sequencing of TCR beta was carried out in blood CD8+ and CD4+ T cells. Healthy donors served as age- and sex-matched controls. Random hexamers primed reverse transcription of 0.5 to 1 ug RNA. Each CDR3 protein gets one entry after TCRdb re-called the immunoSEQ multiplex PCR reads with MiXCR. The sample has 150,000 or so distinct CDR3 sequences, roughly 94% seen once. The CDR3 length is 14 residues. Per germline, CDR1 MDHEN and CDR2 SYDVKM. Trimming removed 4 bases from V and 2 bases from J; junction bases left unmatched: 5.

Sequencing used CD4+ T cells from PBMCs. This TCR derives from a human donor in good health. The chain carries TRBV28 and TRBJ2-7; TRBD1 agrees at 7 bases. The CDR3: CASSSSDRPYEQYF. The DNA of the CDR3 is TGTGCCAGCAGTTCCTCGGACAGGCCCTACGAGCAGTACTTC.